The rows below give T cell receptor beta chains drawn from one sample of a study of cytomegalovirus exposure and HLA in healthy donors. TCRdb keeps only in-frame clones here, not all; method: immunoSEQ multiplex PCR. This listing includes fewer than 110,000 clones. Sequenced sample: PBMCs. The source is a middle-aged man in good health and CMV-seronegative. Both conserved end residues are part of each CDR3. Fields, in order: D gene, V gene, J gene, CDR3 protein, CDR3 DNA. A D gene is named only where the DNA matches it firmly.

-	TRBV15	TRBJ2-5	CATSRHGGEETQYF	TGTGCCACCTCCCGGCACGGTGGAGAAGAGACCCAGTACTTC
-	TRBV19	TRBJ1-1	CASSFGVAEAFF	TGTGCCAGTAGTTTCGGTGTTGCTGAAGCTTTCTTT
TRBD2	TRBV30	TRBJ2-7	CAYNPGLAGDEQYF	TGTGCCTATAATCCGGGACTAGCGGGAGACGAGCAGTACTTC
TRBD2	TRBV5-1	TRBJ2-7	CASSLITGTKAEQYF	TGCGCCAGCAGCTTGATAACCGGGACTAAGGCCGAGCAGTACTTC
TRBD1	TRBV2	TRBJ2-7	CASSEDRGIYEQYF	TGTGCCAGCAGTGAGGACAGGGGTATCTACGAGCAGTACTTC
TRBD2	TRBV18	TRBJ2-7	CASSQSGRPGEQYF	TGTGCCAGCTCACAGAGCGGGAGGCCGGGGGAGCAGTACTTC
TRBD1	TRBV4-3	TRBJ1-1	CASSHPDRDTEAFF	TGCGCCAGCAGCCATCCGGACAGGGACACTGAAGCTTTCTTT
-	TRBV7-2	TRBJ1-6	CASSLGGTYNSPLHF	TGTGCCAGCAGCTTAGGGGGCACCTATAATTCACCCCTCCACTTT
TRBD2	TRBV28	TRBJ2-1	CASRSLLAGAYNEQFF	TGTGCCAGCAGAAGTTTGCTAGCGGGCGCCTACAATGAGCAGTTCTTC
-	TRBV10-2	TRBJ2-7	CASSEWMEGEQYF	TGCGCCAGCAGTGAGTGGATGGAGGGGGAGCAGTACTTC
-	TRBV2	TRBJ2-6	CASRLSGALRSNVLTF	TGTGCCAGCAGACTGTCAGGGGCTCTTAGGTCCAACGTCCTGACTTTC
-	TRBV7-2	TRBJ1-4	CASSPDRSNEKLFF	TGTGCCAGCAGCCCCGACAGGTCTAATGAAAAACTGTTTTTT
TRBD1	TRBV2	TRBJ1-2	CAKRQGPNYGYTF	TGTGCCAAGAGACAGGGGCCTAACTATGGCTACACCTTC
-	TRBV5-6	TRBJ1-1	CASSLMGRTEAFF	TGTGCCAGCAGCTTGATGGGGAGAACTGAAGCTTTCTTT
-	TRBV27	TRBJ1-2	CASSLYVGEGYTF	TGTGCCAGCAGTTTATACGTGGGCGAGGGCTACACCTTC
-	TRBV5-8	TRBJ1-5	CASSFVESGPQHF	TGTGCCAGCAGCTTTGTAGAATCCGGGCCCCAGCATTTT
-	TRBV30	TRBJ1-5	CAWSLAGSTHNQPQHF	TGTGCCTGGAGCCTCGCCGGGAGTACCCACAATCAGCCCCAGCATTTT
-	TRBV10-3	TRBJ2-1	CAISPGKAYNEQFF	TGTGCCATCAGCCCAGGCAAAGCCTACAATGAGCAGTTCTTC
-	TRBV27	TRBJ1-6	CATSSWGVNSPLHF	TGTGCCACCTCAAGTTGGGGGGTCAATTCACCCCTCCACTTT
-	TRBV7-2	TRBJ2-5	CASSLRASLETQYF	TGTGCCAGCAGCTTGCGGGCTTCTCTGGAGACCCAGTACTTC
TRBD2	TRBV4-1	TRBJ2-3	CASSQQAGDLTDTQYF	TGCGCCAGCAGCCAACAAGCGGGAGACCTCACAGATACGCAGTATTTT
TRBD1	TRBV11-2	TRBJ2-7	CASSQSGTVSYEQYF	TGTGCCAGCAGCCAGTCCGGGACAGTATCCTACGAGCAGTACTTC
-	TRBV19	TRBJ2-6	CASTPRGSGANVLTF	TGTGCCAGTACCCCCCGGGGGTCGGGGGCCAACGTCCTGACTTTC
TRBD1	TRBV7-2	TRBJ2-7	CASSLGTASSYEQYF	TGTGCCAGTAGCTTAGGGACAGCGAGCTCCTACGAGCAGTACTTC
-	TRBV4-3	TRBJ1-4	CASSPRDGTNEKLFF	TGCGCCAGCAGCCCTCGAGATGGAACTAATGAAAAACTGTTTTTT
TRBD2	TRBV9	TRBJ2-5	CASSGGAGLEETQYF	TGTGCCAGCAGCGGTGGAGCGGGGCTAGAAGAGACCCAGTACTTC
TRBD1	TRBV25-1	TRBJ1-2	CASSLNRGVDGYTF	TGTGCCAGCAGCCTAAACAGGGGGGTAGATGGCTACACCTTC
TRBD1	TRBV28	TRBJ1-2	CASSFGQDRNYGYTF	TGTGCCAGCAGTTTTGGACAGGATAGAAACTATGGCTACACCTTC
-	TRBV5-4	TRBJ2-5	CASSLRTPSWETQYF	TGTGCCAGCAGCTTGCGGACTCCCTCCTGGGAGACCCAGTACTTC
TRBD2	TRBV19	TRBJ2-1	CASSLAGSYNEQFF	TGTGCCAGTAGTTTAGCGGGGAGTTACAATGAGCAGTTCTTC
-	TRBV27	TRBJ2-6	CASSFFGTSGANVLTF	TGTGCCAGCAGTTTTTTCGGGACTTCTGGGGCCAACGTCCTGACTTTC
-	TRBV13	TRBJ1-6	CASSPRGGNSPLHF	TGTGCCAGCAGCCCCAGGGGCGGGAATTCACCCCTCCACTTT
TRBD1	TRBV5-4	TRBJ1-1	CASSPTAGTGATEAFF	TGTGCCAGCAGTCCTACTGCCGGGACAGGGGCTACTGAAGCTTTCTTT
TRBD2	TRBV9	TRBJ2-1	CASSVGRLADYNEQFF	TGTGCCAGCAGCGTAGGGAGACTAGCGGACTACAATGAGCAGTTCTTC
TRBD1	TRBV10-1	TRBJ1-1	CASSRDRATEAFF	TGCGCCAGCAGTCGGGACAGGGCCACTGAAGCTTTCTTT
-	TRBV7-2	TRBJ2-1	CASSPDWYNEQFF	TGTGCCAGCAGTCCTGACTGGTACAATGAGCAGTTCTTC
TRBD1	TRBV4-1	TRBJ2-4	CASSQDDRQGGIGYF	TGCGCCAGCAGCCAAGATGATCGACAGGGGGGGATCGGTTACTTC
TRBD2	TRBV5-6	TRBJ2-5	CASSLLAGGRETQYF	TGTGCCAGCAGCTTGCTAGCGGGAGGGCGGGAGACCCAGTACTTC
-	TRBV28	TRBJ2-1	CASRKLAIGNEQFF	TGTGCCAGCAGGAAGCTAGCTATCGGCAATGAGCAGTTCTTC
TRBD2	TRBV7-2	TRBJ2-1	CASRSREGGNEQFF	TGTGCCAGCAGAAGCCGGGAGGGCGGTAATGAGCAGTTCTTC
-	TRBV21-1	TRBJ1-1	CASSNRGLKRAFF	TGTGCCAGCAGCAACAGGGGATTAAAGCGCGCTTTCTTT
-	TRBV28	TRBJ1-6	CAYGGSLPPLHF	TGTGCCTACGGGGGGTCTCTCCCACCCCTCCACTTT
-	TRBV5-6	TRBJ2-7	CASSRSWYPYEQYF	TGTGCCAGCAGTCGAAGTTGGTACCCCTACGAGCAGTACTTC
TRBD2	TRBV5-1	TRBJ2-7	CASSLPSGSSSYEQYF	TGCGCCAGCAGCTTACCTAGCGGGTCTAGCTCCTACGAGCAGTACTTC
-	TRBV6-5	TRBJ2-1	CASSTTGSSYNEQFF	TGTGCCAGCAGTACGACAGGATCGTCCTACAATGAGCAGTTCTTC
-	TRBV10-3	TRBJ1-1	CAISLTERRTEAFF	TGTGCCATCAGCTTGACGGAGCGGAGGACTGAAGCTTTCTTT
TRBD1	TRBV18	TRBJ1-1	CASSTPGTAPHTEAFF	TGTGCCAGCTCAACCCCTGGGACAGCCCCCCACACTGAAGCTTTCTTT
-	TRBV5-4	TRBJ1-2	CASSQDSPYGYTF	TGTGCCAGCAGCCAAGACAGCCCCTATGGCTACACCTTC
-	TRBV5-6	TRBJ1-2	CASRRTIEGYTF	TGTGCCAGCAGAAGGACAATCGAAGGCTACACCTTC
TRBD1	TRBV19	TRBJ1-5	CASSMRGQENQPQHF	TGTGCCAGTAGTATGCGCGGACAGGAAAATCAGCCCCAGCATTTT
-	TRBV9	TRBJ1-4	CASSEGDRIYATNEKLFF	TGTGCCAGCAGCGAGGGCGACAGGATATATGCAACTAATGAAAAACTGTTTTTT